The source of this T cell receptor beta chain is a study of CD8 T cells in Susac syndrome. The V and J ends lost 5 bases and 0 bases, in that order; junction bases with no gene match: 6. Looked up from germline, CDR1 is MNHEY and CDR2 is SVGEGT. There are 15 residues in the CDR3. Reverse transcription of 0.5 to 1 ug RNA was performed with random hexamers. TCRdb used MiXCR to reprocess the immunoSEQ multiplex PCR reads, holding one entry per CDR3 protein. The sample has under 200,000 distinct CDR3 sequences, about 96% seen once. Material for sequencing was CD4+ T cells from PBMCs. This TCR was sampled from a human donor with Susac syndrome. The chain carries TRBV6-2 or TRBV6-3 and TRBJ1-1, with 7 bases matching TRBD1. The CDR3 sequence: CASSNRDRVNTEAFF. DNA of the CDR3: TGTGCCAGCAGTAACCGGGACAGAGTGAACACTGAAGCTTTCTTT.